This T cell receptor (beta chain) was observed in a study of blood T cell repertoires in COVID-19. Study overall: COVID-19 samples, acute and convalescent, were from the United States, Italy and Spain. From T cells, B-cell-depleted T cells, or PBMCs came the material, which was cDNA or gDNA.

Trimming took 2 bases from V and 4 from J; bases not matched to a gene: 4. The CDR3 runs to 14 residues. Germline CDR1 is SGHRS and CDR2 is YFSETQ. Authors' analysis steps: How many nucleated cells were present was estimated from reference gene primer amplification. Using immunoSEQ multiplex PCR, the repertoire was profiled, and TCRdb retains in-frame clones only, with some absent. Clonal size and the V and J genes are those of that table, whereas D and trimming came from the DNA. The repertoire holds approximately 80,000 clones, with about 83% as singletons. This sequence joins TRBV5-1 and TRBJ2-7, with 9 bases identical to TRBD2. The source material was peripheral blood. The TCR comes from an older woman with acute or convalescent COVID-19. The DNA of the CDR3 is TGCGCCAGCAGCTTTAGCGGGGGTCCTTACGAGCAGTACTTC. As protein: CASSFSGGPYEQYF. Using reference TRBV5-1 and TRBJ2-7 for the parts outside the CDR3, the full variable domain is KAGVTQTPRYLIKTRGQQVTLSCSPISGHRSVSWYQQTPGQGLQFLFEYFSETQRNKGNFPGRFSGRQFSNSRSEMNVSTLELGDSALYLCASSFSGGPYEQYFGPGTRLTVT.